One sample yielded the 5 T cell receptor beta chains listed below, sequenced in a study of early T cells in non-severe SARS-CoV-2 infection. Via MiXCR, TCRdb re-called the 5' RACE reads, giving one row per CDR3 protein. In the table there are tens of thousands of distinct CDR3 sequences, less than 6.5% of which are singletons. Sequencing was carried out using whole blood. All receptors come from an adult who was a healthcare worker with PCR-confirmed SARS-CoV-2 infection or an uninfected control (not recorded which).

This clonotype was picked up a small number of times. CDR3 protein: CASSLTGRNYGYTF. The CDR3 DNA sequence: TGTGCCAGCAGTTTGACAGGCCGTAACTATGGCTACACCTTC. The V and J genes are TRBV12-3 or TRBV12-4 and TRBJ1-2; D is possibly TRBD1 (6 bases). Between the trimmed V and J ends, which lost 3 bases and 1 base, there was a span of 9 bases. The CDR3 spans 14 residues.

The sample holds many counts of this clonotype. This rearrangement joins TRBV7-3 to TRBJ2-2; D could derive from TRBD1 or TRBD2 (5 bases each). Trimming took off 5 bases at V and 7 bases at J, with 20 bases between the two ends. The CDR3 runs to 16 residues. Looked up from germline, CDR1 is SGHTA and CDR2 is FQGTGA. For the CDR3, the DNA is TGTGCCAGCAGCCTCATTGGACACCGAGGGGACGGGGAGCTGTTTTTT. This sequence encodes CASSLIGHRGDGELFF. The variable domain in full, with the rest retrieved from reference TRBV7-3 and TRBJ2-2, is GAGVSQTPSNKVTEKGKYVELRCDPISGHTALYWYRQSLGQGPEFLIYFQGTGAADDSGLPNDRFFAVRPEGSVSTLKIQRTERGDSAVYLCASSLIGHRGDGELFFGEGSRLTVL.

Ten or more counts support this clonotype. The rearrangement uses TRBV9 and TRBJ2-7; 7 nucleotides agree with TRBD2. Germline values: CDR1 SGDLS, CDR2 YYNGEE. V was pared by 4 bases and J by 6 bases, with 7 bases of the junction left unmatched. This CDR3 contains 13 residues. CDR3 nucleotide sequence: TGTGCCAGCAGCCTCCACGGGGGGACCGAGCAGTACTTC. Translating gives CASSLHGGTEQYF.

This clonotype was recorded at least ten times. This sequence joins TRBV19 and TRBJ2-7; D gene ambiguous. This CDR3 contains 12 residues. CDR1 is LNHDA, CDR2 SQIVND, per germline (reference sequence). Trimming left V 2 bases short and J 5 bases short, with 7 bases between. The CDR3 coding sequence is TGTGCCAGTAGTATAATCGACGACGAGCAGTACTTC. This encodes CASSIIDDEQYF.

This clonotype was seen repeatedly, ten times or more. This chain connects TRBV5-4 to TRBJ1-5, with a weak D call TRBD1 (6 bases). V gave up 5 bases and J gave up 2 bases, with 17 bases separating them. Per germline, CDR1 SGHNT and CDR2 YYREEE (reference sequence). This CDR3 is built from 16 residues. In nucleotides, the CDR3 is TGTGCCAGCAGGCCCAGGGGTAGAATAGGCAATCAGCCCCAGCATTTT. The encoded protein is CASRPRGRIGNQPQHF. The entire variable domain, with the rest obtained from reference TRBV5-4 and TRBJ1-5, is as follows: ETGVTQSPTHLIKTRGQQVTLRCSSQSGHNTVSWYQQALGQGPQFIFQYYREEENGRGNFPPRFSGLQFPNYSSELNVNALELDDSALYLCASRPRGRIGNQPQHFGDGTRLSIL.